This TCR beta chain was sequenced in a study of blood T cells in healthy people across ages. Whole-study results and caveats: CMV status of donors was not determined, possibly confounding expanded clonotype changes.

Sample-barcoded 5' priming and a J-beta primer mix drove a second PCR of 7 to 11 cycles. From the 5' RACE reads, TCRdb called clonotypes with MiXCR, one entry per CDR3 protein. This table has about 570,000 distinct CDR3 sequences, roughly 28% appearing once. Regarding this clonotype: Its target is not known.

Trimming shortened V by 6 bases and J by 4 bases, and 17 bases separated the two germline ends. This CDR3 is 14 amino acids long. Germline CDR1 and CDR2: DFQATT and SNEGSKA (reference sequence). Sequencing was done on a sample of blood. This receptor was taken from a woman between 65 and 79 years old in good health. The J gene is TRBJ2-3, the V gene TRBV20-1; tentatively, D is TRBD1 or TRBD2 (5 bases each). The CDR3 spells CSAEGRESSDTQYF. CDR3 coding DNA: TGCAGTGCAGAGGGGCGAGAGTCATCAGATACGCAGTATTTT.